The next 20 T cell receptor beta chains were all read from a single sample in a study of radiation and T cells in renal cell carcinoma. Time point indicated: baseline pretreatment blood. Indicated treatment: 15 Gy SBRT to primary tumor, nephrectomy 4 weeks later. Clones were read by immunoSEQ multiplex PCR, and TCRdb kept only the in-frame ones, dropping some. Of tens of thousands of clones detected, 82% appear once; the ten largest clones hold roughly 6.1%. The material sequenced was blood, taken from a patient whose treatment included radiotherapy and nephrectomy. Receptors were obtained from a man in his sixties with renal cell carcinoma.

This sequence joins TRBV27 and TRBJ2-2; D unresolved. With 4 bases removed from V and 3 bases from J, the gap between germline ends came to 3 bases. CDR3 length: 12 residues. CDR1 and CDR2 (germline): MNHEY, SMNVEV (reference sequence). CDR3 region: CASSSYTGELFF. The CDR3, as DNA: TGTGCCAGCAGTTCCTACACCGGGGAGCTGTTTTTT.

The chain carries TRBV19 and TRBJ1-2, with D hard to call. This CDR3 contains 15 residues. Germline V lookup: CDR1 LNHDA, CDR2 SQIVND (reference sequence). The V and J ends lost 1 base and 2 bases respectively, with 11 bases between them. In nucleotides, the CDR3 is TGTGCCAGTAGTATAGTATCCGGCAAAAACTATGGCTACACCTTC. Translation: CASSIVSGKNYGYTF.

This clone is categorized as medium-sized. The V and J genes are TRBV30 and TRBJ1-2; tentatively, D is TRBD1 (5 bases). Germline V lookup: CDR1 GTSNPN, CDR2 SVGIG (reference sequence). The CDR3 runs to 11 residues. The germline V and J ends were trimmed by 2 bases and 14 bases, with 15 bases remaining between them. As DNA, the CDR3 is TGTGCCTGGAGTACGGGGACGTTCCGGACCTTC. Protein sequence: CAWSTGTFRTF.

V usage is TRBV5-5 and J usage is TRBJ1-5; the D gene is possibly TRBD1 (5 bases). The ends were cut back, 4 bases at V and 1 base at J, with 9 bases in the middle. Looked up from germline, CDR1 is SGHKS and CDR2 is YYEKEE (reference sequence). The CDR3 is made up of 14 amino acids. The CDR3: CASSPGTSNQPQHF. In DNA form, the CDR3 reads TGTGCCAGCAGCCCCGGGACGAGCAATCAGCCCCAGCATTTT.

This chain joins TRBV29-1 and TRBJ2-7; TRBD2 aligns across 12 bases. This CDR3 is 13 amino acids long. The ends lost 5 bases at V and 4 bases at J; junction bases unmatched: 3. CDR1 and CDR2 from the germline V gene are SQVTM and ANQGSEA. In DNA form, the CDR3 reads TGCAGCGTTCGGACTAGCGGGGAGTACGAGCAGTACTTC. It yields the protein CSVRTSGEYEQYF.

This clone was picked up one time. The rearrangement uses TRBV19 and TRBJ2-7; TRBD2 matches 13 bases. CDR1 is LNHDA and CDR2 is SQIVND in the germline V gene (reference sequence). The CDR3 is made up of 15 amino acids. With 5 bases clipped from V and 7 bases from J, the junction kept 8 bases outside the gene matches. The CDR3 here is CASSVGLAGVREQYF. CDR3 in DNA: TGTGCCAGTAGTGTTGGACTAGCGGGAGTGAGAGAGCAGTACTTC. Supplemented by reference TRBV19 and TRBJ2-7, the full variable domain reads DGGITQSPKYLFRKEGQNVTLSCEQNLNHDAMYWYRQDPGQGLRLIYYSQIVNDFQKGDIAEGYSVSREKKESFPLTVTSAQKNPTAFYLCASSVGLAGVREQYFGPGTRLTVT.

The rearrangement uses TRBV15 and TRBJ2-1, with D tentatively TRBD1 (6 bases). V was shortened by 5 bases and J by 1 base, with 15 bases between the two germline ends. The CDR3 extends over 16 amino acids. Germline V CDR1 and CDR2: LNHNV, YYDKDF (reference sequence). Here the CDR3 reads CATSSPGTQSYNEQFF. For the CDR3, the DNA is TGTGCCACCAGCTCGCCCGGGACACAATCCTACAATGAGCAGTTCTTC.

This clone has just one count. V usage is TRBV28 and J usage is TRBJ2-3; the D call may be TRBD1 or TRBD2 (6 bases each). The germline V gene has CDR1 MDHEN and CDR2 SYDVKM. Trimming pared 2 bases from V and 2 bases from J, leaving 11 bases between. The CDR3 length is 15 residues. CDR3 in DNA: TGTGCCAGCAGTTTAAGGACGGGGGCCACAGATACGCAGTATTTT. This translates into CASSLRTGATDTQYF.

This clone was observed once. The chain joins TRBV4-1 to TRBJ1-2, with D possibly being TRBD1 (5 bases). Trimming removed 0 bases at V and 6 bases at J, with 17 bases between. Germline CDR1 reads MGHRA; CDR2 reads YSYEKL. This CDR3 spans 16 amino acids. CDR3 residues: CASSQERGRELDGYTF. For the CDR3, the DNA is TGCGCCAGCAGCCAAGAGAGGGGCAGGGAACTGGATGGCTACACCTTC.

The rearrangement links TRBV5-1 to TRBJ2-7, with D perhaps matching TRBD1 (5 bases). CDR3 length: 16 residues. Per germline, CDR1 SGHRS and CDR2 YFSETQ. V lost 1 base to trimming and J lost 0 bases, with 14 bases between them. The CDR3 bases are TGCGCCAGCAGCTTGAGCAGGGAAAGAAGCTCCTACGAGCAGTACTTC. This encodes CASSLSRERSSYEQYF.

This chain uses TRBV5-4 with TRBJ2-7, with D perhaps matching TRBD2 (5 bases). CDR1 SGHNT and CDR2 YYREEE come from the germline V gene (reference sequence). Trimming left V 5 bases short and J 3 bases short, with 12 bases between. The CDR3 loop spans 13 amino acids. CDR3 sequence: CASSFTGVYEQYF. CDR3 in DNA: TGTGCCAGCAGTTTCACCGGGGTCTACGAGCAGTACTTC.

This clone was seen a single time. This chain uses TRBV6-5 with TRBJ2-5, with a weak D call TRBD2 (6 bases). The DNA matches TRBJ2-7 better at its end, which makes the J call doubtful. The CDR3 is made up of 16 amino acids. CDR1 is MNHEY, CDR2 SVGAGI, per germline. In nucleotides, the CDR3 is TGTGCCAGCAGTTACTCAGGGTATAGCGGCCTCTACGAGCAGTACTTC. Protein product: CASSYSGYSGLYEQYF.

This sequence joins TRBV30 and TRBJ2-7; a weak D match, TRBD2 (7 bases). The germline V gene encodes CDR1 GTSNPN and CDR2 SVGIG (reference sequence). V gave up 1 base and J gave up 0 bases, with 16 bases separating them. The CDR3 loop spans 16 amino acids. CDR3 sequence (DNA): TGTGCCTGGAGTGGACAGGTCGGGGGGTCCTCCTACGAGCAGTACTTC. Amino acids: CAWSGQVGGSSYEQYF.

CDR3 coding DNA: TGCGCCAGCAGCCAGGTACAGGGGTGGAGCAATCAGCCCCAGCATTTT. Translated: CASSQVQGWSNQPQHF. The rearrangement uses TRBV4-1 and TRBJ1-5, with 7 bases aligning to TRBD1. V gave up 3 bases and J gave up 1 base; unmatched junction bases: 6. CDR1 is MGHRA, CDR2 YSYEKL, per germline. The CDR3 spans 16 residues.

This chain links TRBV15 with TRBJ2-3; D unresolved. Germline lookup yields CDR1 LNHNV and CDR2 YYDKDF (reference sequence). The CDR3 sequence is 13 residues long. Trimming took off 0 bases at V and 3 bases at J, with 4 bases between the two ends. CDR3 bases: TGTGCCACCAGCAGAGATCCTACAGATACGCAGTATTTT. Translation gives CATSRDPTDTQYF.

The J gene is TRBJ2-1, the V gene TRBV6-1; 13 bases fit TRBD2. Trimming cost V 4 bases and J 7 bases; bases outside gene matches: 10. The CDR3 spans 17 residues. Germline V CDR1 and CDR2: MNHNS, SASEGT. CDR3 sequence: CASSGSPGTSGNNEQFF. DNA for the CDR3: TGTGCCAGCAGTGGCTCCCCCGGGACTAGCGGGAATAATGAGCAGTTCTTC.

The gene calls are TRBV2 and TRBJ2-1; 14 positions match TRBD2. This CDR3 has 16 residues. V gave up 6 bases and J gave up 6 bases; unmatched junction bases: 7. Germline V CDR1 and CDR2: SNHLY, FYNNEI. The CDR3: CASSDSGTSGSNEQFF. In DNA form, the CDR3 reads TGTGCCAGCAGCGATTCCGGGACTAGCGGGAGCAATGAGCAGTTCTTC.

The V gene is TRBV11-2, the J gene TRBJ1-3, with D unclear. Trimming stripped 7 bases from V and 4 bases from J, with 11 bases between. CDR3 length equals 13 residues. Germline V gene data show CDR1 as SGHAT and CDR2 as FQNNGV. In DNA, the CDR3 is TGTGCCAGCACCCCCACGAGGGGAAACACCATATATTTT. Its protein is CASTPTRGNTIYF. The complete variable domain, with remaining parts taken from reference TRBV11-2 and TRBJ1-3, reads EAGVAQSPRYKIIEKRQSVAFWCNPISGHATLYWYQQILGQGPKLLIQFQNNGVVDDSQLPKDRFSAERLKGVDSTLKIQPAKLEDSAVYLCASTPTRGNTIYFGEGSWLTVV.

The CDR3 sequence: CASSDRVAIQYF. The CDR3 DNA is TGTGCCAGCAGTGACAGGGTGGCCATTCAGTACTTC. V gene TRBV2 combines with J gene TRBJ2-4; D is possibly TRBD1 (5 bases). Germline V gene data show CDR1 as SNHLY and CDR2 as FYNNEI. The CDR3 is 12 residues long. With 3 bases removed from V and 9 bases from J, the gap between germline ends came to 9 bases.

The chain has TRBV7-3 and TRBJ2-2, with D hard to call. The length of the CDR3 is 15 residues. Germline CDR1 reads SGHTA; CDR2 reads FQGTGA. Deletions cut 5 bases from V and 0 bases from J, with 10 bases between. The CDR3 region is CASSINAANTGELFF. DNA of the CDR3: TGTGCCAGCAGCATCAACGCCGCGAACACCGGGGAGCTGTTTTTT.